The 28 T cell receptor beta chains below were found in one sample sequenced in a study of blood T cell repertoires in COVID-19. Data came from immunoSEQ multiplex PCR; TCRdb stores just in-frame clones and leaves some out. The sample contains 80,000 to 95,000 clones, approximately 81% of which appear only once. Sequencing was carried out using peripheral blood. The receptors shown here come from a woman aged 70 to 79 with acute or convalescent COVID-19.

CDR3 in amino acids: CSVQTSYEQYV. CDR3 coding DNA: TGCAGCGTGCAGACTTCCTACGAGCAGTACGTC. The gene calls are TRBV29-1 and TRBJ2-7, with unresolved D. Between the trimmed V and J ends, which lost 6 bases and 1 base, there was a span of 7 bases. This CDR3 comprises 11 residues. Germline-derived CDR1 and CDR2 are SQVTM and ANQGSEA.

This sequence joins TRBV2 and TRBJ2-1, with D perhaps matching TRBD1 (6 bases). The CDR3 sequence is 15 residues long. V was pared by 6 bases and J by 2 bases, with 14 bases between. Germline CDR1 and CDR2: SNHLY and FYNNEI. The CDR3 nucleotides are TGTGCCAGCAGGATTCAACAGGGACCCTACAATGAGCAGTTCTTC. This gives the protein CASRIQQGPYNEQFF.

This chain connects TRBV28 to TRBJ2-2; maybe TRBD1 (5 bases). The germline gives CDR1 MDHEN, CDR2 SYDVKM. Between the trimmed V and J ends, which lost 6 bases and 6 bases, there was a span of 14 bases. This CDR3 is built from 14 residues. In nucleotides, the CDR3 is TGTGCCAGCAGATACGTAGGGGAAGCCGGGGAGCTGTTTTTT. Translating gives CASRYVGEAGELFF.

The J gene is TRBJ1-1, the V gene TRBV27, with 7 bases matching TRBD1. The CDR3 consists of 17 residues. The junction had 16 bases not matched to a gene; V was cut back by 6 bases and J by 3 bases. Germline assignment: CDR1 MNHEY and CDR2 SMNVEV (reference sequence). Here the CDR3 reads CASRSRQGTKEDTEAFF. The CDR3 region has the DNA TGTGCCAGCAGATCTCGACAGGGTACCAAGGAGGACACTGAAGCTTTCTTT.

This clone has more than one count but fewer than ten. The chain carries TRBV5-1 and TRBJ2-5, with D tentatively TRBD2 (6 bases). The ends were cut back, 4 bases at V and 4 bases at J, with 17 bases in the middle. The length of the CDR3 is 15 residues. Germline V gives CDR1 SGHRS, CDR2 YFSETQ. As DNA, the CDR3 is TGCGCCAGCAGCCTCACGGGAGTTGGGTTAGAGACCCAGTACTTC. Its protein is CASSLTGVGLETQYF. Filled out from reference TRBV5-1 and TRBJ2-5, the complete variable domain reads KAGVTQTPRYLIKTRGQQVTLSCSPISGHRSVSWYQQTPGQGLQFLFEYFSETQRNKGNFPGRFSGRQFSNSRSEMNVSTLELGDSALYLCASSLTGVGLETQYFGPGTRLLVL.

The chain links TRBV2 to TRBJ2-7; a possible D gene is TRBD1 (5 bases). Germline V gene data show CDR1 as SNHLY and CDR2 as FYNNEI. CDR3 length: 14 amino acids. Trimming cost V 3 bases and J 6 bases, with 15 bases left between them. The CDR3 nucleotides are TGTGCCAGCAGTGAGGGGTTGGCAGGGATCGAGCAGTACGTC. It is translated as CASSEGLAGIEQYV.

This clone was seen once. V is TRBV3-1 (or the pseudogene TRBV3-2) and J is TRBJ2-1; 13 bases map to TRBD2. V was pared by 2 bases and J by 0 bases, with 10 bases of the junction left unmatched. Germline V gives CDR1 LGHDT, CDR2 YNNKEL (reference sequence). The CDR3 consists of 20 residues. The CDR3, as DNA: TGTGCCAGCAGCCAATGGACTAGCGGGGGACCTCCTTACTCCTACAATGAGCAGTTCTTC. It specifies CASSQWTSGGPPYSYNEQFF.

CDR3 amino acids: CASKTTHSGANVLTF. CDR3 DNA: TGTGCCAGCAAGACAACTCACTCTGGGGCCAACGTCCTGACTTTC. The J gene is TRBJ2-6, the V gene TRBV6-5; D uncertain. The ends were cut back, 7 bases at V and 0 bases at J, with 10 bases in the middle. This CDR3 has 15 amino acids. Germline CDR1 MNHEY, CDR2 SVGAGI.

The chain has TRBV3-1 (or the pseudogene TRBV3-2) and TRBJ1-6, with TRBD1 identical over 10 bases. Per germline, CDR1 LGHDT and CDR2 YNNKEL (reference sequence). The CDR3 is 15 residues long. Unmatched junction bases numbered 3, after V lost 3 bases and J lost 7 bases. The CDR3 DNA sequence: TGTGCCAGCAGCCATCCGGGACAGGGGAATTCACCCCTCCACTTT. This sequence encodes CASSHPGQGNSPLHF.

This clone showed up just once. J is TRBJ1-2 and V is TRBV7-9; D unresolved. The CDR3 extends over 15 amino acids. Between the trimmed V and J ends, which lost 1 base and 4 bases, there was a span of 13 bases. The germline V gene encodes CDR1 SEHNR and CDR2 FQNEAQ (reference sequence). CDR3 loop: CASSLDGEGFYGYTF. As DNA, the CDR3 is TGTGCCAGCAGCTTAGACGGAGAAGGCTTCTATGGCTACACCTTC.

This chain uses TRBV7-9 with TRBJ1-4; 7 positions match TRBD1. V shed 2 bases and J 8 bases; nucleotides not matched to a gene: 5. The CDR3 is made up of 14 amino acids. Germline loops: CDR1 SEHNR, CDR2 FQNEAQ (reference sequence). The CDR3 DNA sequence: TGTGCCAGCAGCTTACAGGGGGGTCAGGAAAAACTGTTTTTT. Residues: CASSLQGGQEKLFF.

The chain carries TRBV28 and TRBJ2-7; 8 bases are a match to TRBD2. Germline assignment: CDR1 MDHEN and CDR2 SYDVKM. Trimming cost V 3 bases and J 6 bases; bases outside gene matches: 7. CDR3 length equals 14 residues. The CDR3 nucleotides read TGTGCCAGCAGTTTGGGACCGGGGGGGGTCGAGCAGTACGTC. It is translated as CASSLGPGGVEQYV.

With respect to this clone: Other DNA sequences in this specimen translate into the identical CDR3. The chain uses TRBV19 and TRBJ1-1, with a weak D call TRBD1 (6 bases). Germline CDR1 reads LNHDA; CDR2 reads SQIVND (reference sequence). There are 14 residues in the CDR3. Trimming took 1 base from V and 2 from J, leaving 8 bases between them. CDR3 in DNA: TGTGCCAGTAGTATAGGACAGGTTAACACTGAAGCTTTCTTT. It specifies CASSIGQVNTEAFF.

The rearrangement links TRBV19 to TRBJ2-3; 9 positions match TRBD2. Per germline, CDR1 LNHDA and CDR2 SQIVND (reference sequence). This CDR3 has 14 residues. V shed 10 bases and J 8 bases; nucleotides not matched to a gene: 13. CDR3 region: CATLGGSGGGTQYF. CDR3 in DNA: TGTGCCACCCTGGGGGGTAGCGGGGGAGGTACGCAGTATTTT.

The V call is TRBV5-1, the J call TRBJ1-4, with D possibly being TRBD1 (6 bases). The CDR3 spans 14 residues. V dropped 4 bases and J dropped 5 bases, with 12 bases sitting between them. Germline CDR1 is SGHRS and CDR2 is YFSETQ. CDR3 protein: CASSNQGKNEKLFF. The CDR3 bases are TGCGCCAGCAGCAACCAGGGGAAAAATGAAAAACTGTTTTTT.

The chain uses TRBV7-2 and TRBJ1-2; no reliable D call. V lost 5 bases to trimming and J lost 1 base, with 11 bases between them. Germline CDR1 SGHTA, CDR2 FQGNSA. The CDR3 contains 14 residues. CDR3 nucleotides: TGTGCCAGCAGCCCGACCACAGATAACTATGGCTACACCTTC. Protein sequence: CASSPTTDNYGYTF. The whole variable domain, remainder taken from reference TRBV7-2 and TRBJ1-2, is GAGVSQSPSNKVTEKGKDVELRCDPISGHTALYWYRQSLGQGLEFLIYFQGNSAPDKSGLPSDRFSAERTGGSVSTLTIQRTQQEDSAVYLCASSPTTDNYGYTFGSGTRLTVV.

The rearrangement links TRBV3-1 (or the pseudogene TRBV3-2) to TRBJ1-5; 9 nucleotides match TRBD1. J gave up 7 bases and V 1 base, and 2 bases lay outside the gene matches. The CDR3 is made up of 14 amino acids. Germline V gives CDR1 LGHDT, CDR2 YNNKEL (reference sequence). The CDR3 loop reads CASSQAGQGQPQHF. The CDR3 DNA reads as TGTGCCAGCAGCCAAGCGGGACAGGGCCAGCCCCAGCATTTT.

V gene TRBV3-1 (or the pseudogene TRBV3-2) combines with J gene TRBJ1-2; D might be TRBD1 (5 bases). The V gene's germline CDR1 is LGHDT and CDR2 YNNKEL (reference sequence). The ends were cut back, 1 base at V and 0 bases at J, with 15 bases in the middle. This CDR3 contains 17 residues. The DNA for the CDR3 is TGTGCCAGCAGCCAAGCCGGGACGGGGGGTTCTAACTATGGCTACACCTTC. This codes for CASSQAGTGGSNYGYTF.

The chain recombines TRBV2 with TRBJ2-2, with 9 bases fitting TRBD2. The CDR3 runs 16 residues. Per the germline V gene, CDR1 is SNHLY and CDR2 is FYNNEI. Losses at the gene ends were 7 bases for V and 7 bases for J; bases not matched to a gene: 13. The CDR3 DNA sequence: TGTGCCAGCACTAGGGGTAGCGGGGGTTCTCACGGGGAGCTGTTTTTT. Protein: CASTRGSGGSHGELFF.

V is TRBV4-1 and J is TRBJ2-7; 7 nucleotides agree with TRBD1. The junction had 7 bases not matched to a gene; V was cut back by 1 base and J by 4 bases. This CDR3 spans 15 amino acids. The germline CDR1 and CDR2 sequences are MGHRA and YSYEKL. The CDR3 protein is CASSQAPGQMYEQYV. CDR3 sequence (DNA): TGCGCCAGCAGCCAAGCACCGGGACAGATGTACGAGCAGTACGTC.

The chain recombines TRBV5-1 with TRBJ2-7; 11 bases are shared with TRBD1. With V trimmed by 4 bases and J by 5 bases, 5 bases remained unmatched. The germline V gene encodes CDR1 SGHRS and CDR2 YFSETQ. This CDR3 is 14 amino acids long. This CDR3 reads CASSDGGQGDEQYV. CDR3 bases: TGCGCCAGCAGCGATGGGGGACAGGGGGACGAGCAGTACGTC.

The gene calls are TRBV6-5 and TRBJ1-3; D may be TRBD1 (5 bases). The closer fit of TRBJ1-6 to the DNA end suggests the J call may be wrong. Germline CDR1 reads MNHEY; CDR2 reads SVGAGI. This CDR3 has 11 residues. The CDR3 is CASRFSGTLHF. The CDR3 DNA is TGTGCCAGCAGGTTTTCCGGGACTCTCCACTTT.

CDR3 region: CASSEREFGNTIYF. Written as DNA, the CDR3 is TGTGCCAGCAGTGAACGAGAGTTTGGAAACACCATATATTTT. The chain recombines TRBV2 with TRBJ1-3; D is uncertain. The germline V and J ends were trimmed by 2 bases and 3 bases, with 8 bases remaining between them. This CDR3 contains 14 residues. Germline CDR1 reads SNHLY; CDR2 reads FYNNEI.

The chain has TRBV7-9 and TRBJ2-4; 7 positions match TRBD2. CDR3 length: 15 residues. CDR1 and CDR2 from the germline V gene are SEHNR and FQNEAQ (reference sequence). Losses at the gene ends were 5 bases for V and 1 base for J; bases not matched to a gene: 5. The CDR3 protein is CASSVAGEAKNIQYF. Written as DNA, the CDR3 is TGTGCCAGCAGCGTTGCGGGAGAGGCCAAAAACATTCAGTACTTC.

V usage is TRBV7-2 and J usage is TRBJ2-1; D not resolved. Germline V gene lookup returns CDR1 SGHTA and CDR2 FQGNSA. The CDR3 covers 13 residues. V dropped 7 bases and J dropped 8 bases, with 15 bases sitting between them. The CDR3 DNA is TGTGCCAGCACTAATCCGCGCGGCGATGAGCAGTTCTTC. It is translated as CASTNPRGDEQFF.

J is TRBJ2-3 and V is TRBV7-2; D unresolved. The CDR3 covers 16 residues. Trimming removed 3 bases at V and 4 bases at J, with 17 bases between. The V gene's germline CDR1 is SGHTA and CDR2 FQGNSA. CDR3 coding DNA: TGTGCCAGCAGCTTTAGACTCACCCTCCGCGCAGATACGCAGTATTTT. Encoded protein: CASSFRLTLRADTQYF.

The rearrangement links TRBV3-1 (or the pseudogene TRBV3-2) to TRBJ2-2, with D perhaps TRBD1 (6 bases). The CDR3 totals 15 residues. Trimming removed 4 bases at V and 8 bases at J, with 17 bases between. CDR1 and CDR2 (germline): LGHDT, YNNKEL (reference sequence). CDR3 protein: CASSPRTVVGGELFF. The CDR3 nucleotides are TGTGCCAGCAGCCCACGGACAGTCGTCGGAGGGGAGCTGTTTTTT.

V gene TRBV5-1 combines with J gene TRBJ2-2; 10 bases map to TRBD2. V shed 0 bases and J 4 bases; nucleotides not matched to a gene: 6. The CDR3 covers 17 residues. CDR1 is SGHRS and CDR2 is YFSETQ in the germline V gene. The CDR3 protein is CASSLVGTSVGTGELFF. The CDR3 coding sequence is TGCGCCAGCAGCTTGGTAGGGACTAGCGTAGGCACCGGGGAGCTGTTTTTT. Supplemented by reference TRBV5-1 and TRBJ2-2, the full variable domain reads KAGVTQTPRYLIKTRGQQVTLSCSPISGHRSVSWYQQTPGQGLQFLFEYFSETQRNKGNFPGRFSGRQFSNSRSEMNVSTLELGDSALYLCASSLVGTSVGTGELFFGEGSRLTVL.